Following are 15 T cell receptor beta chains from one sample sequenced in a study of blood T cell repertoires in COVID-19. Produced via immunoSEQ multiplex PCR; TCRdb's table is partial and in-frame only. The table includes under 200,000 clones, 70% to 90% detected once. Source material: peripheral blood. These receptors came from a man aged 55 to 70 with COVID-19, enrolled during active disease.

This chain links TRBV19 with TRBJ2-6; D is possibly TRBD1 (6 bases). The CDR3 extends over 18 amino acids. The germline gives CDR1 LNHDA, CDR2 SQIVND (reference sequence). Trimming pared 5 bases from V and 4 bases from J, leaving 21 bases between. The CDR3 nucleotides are TGTGCCAGTAGTCCTATTGGGGTAGGGGGTCCCGGGGCCAACGTCCTGACTTTC. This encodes CASSPIGVGGPGANVLTF.

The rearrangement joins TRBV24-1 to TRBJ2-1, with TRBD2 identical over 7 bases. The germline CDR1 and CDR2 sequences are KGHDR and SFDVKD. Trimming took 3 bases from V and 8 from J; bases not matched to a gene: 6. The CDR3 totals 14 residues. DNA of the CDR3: TGTGCCACCAGTGATAGACATACTAGCGATGAGCAGTTCTTC. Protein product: CATSDRHTSDEQFF.

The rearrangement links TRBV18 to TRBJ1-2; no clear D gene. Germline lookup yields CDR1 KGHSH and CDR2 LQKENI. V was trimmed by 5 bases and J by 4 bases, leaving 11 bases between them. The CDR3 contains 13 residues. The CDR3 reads CASSATSGYGYTF. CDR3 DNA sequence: TGTGCCAGCTCAGCGACATCCGGCTATGGCTACACCTTC.

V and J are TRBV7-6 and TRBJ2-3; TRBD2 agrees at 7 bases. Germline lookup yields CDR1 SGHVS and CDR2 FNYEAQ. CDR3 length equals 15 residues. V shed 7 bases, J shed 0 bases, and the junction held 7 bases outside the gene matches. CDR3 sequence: CASTRAGTSTDTQYF. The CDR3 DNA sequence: TGTGCCAGCACCAGAGCGGGGACTAGCACAGATACGCAGTATTTT.

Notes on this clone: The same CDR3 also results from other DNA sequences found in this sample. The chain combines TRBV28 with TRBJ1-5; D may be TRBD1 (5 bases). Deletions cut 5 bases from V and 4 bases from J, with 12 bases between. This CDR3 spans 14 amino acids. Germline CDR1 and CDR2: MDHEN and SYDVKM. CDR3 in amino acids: CASSRDGTNQPQHF. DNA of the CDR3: TGTGCCAGCAGTCGAGACGGGACTAATCAGCCCCAGCATTTT.

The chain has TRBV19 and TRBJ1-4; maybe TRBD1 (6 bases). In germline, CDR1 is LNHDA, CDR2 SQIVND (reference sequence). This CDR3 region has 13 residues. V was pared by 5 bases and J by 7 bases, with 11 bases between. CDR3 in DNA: TGTGCCAGTAGTCCACAGGGTCCTGAAAAACTGTTTTTT. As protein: CASSPQGPEKLFF.

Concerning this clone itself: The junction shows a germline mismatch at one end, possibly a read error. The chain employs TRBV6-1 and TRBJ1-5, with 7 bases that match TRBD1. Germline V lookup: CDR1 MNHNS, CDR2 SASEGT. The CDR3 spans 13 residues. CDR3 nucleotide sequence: TGTGCCAGCGGTGACAGGGAGGGTCAGCCCCAGCATTTT. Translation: CASGDREGQPQHF.

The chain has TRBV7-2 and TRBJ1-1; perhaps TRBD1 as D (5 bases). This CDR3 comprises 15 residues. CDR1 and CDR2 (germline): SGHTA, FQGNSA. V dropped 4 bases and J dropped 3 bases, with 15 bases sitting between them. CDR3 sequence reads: CASSSLGGVDTEAFF. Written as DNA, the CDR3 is TGTGCCAGCAGCTCCTTGGGGGGTGTCGACACTGAAGCTTTCTTT. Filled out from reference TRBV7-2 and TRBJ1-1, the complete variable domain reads GAGVSQSPSNKVTEKGKDVELRCDPISGHTALYWYRQSLGQGLEFLIYFQGNSAPDKSGLPSDRFSAERTGGSVSTLTIQRTQQEDSAVYLCASSSLGGVDTEAFFGQGTRLTVV.

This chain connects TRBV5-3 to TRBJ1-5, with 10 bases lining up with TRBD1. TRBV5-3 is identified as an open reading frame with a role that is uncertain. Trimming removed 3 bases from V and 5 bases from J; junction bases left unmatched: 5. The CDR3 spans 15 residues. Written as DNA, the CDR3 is TGTGCCAGAAGCTACGACAGGGGGCATCATCAGCCCCAGCATTTT. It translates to CARSYDRGHHQPQHF.

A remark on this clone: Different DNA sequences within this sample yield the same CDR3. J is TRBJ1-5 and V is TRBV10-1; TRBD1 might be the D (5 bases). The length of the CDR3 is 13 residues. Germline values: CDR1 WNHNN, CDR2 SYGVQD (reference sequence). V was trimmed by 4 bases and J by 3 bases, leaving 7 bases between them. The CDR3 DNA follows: TGCGCCAGCAGTGCGGGGGTCAATCAGCCCCAGCATTTT. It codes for CASSAGVNQPQHF.

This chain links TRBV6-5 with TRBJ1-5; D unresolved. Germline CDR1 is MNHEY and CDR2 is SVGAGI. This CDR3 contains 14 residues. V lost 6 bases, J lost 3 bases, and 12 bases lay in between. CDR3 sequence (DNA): TGTGCCAGCAGACGACAACGGATCAATCAGCCCCAGCATTTT. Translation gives CASRRQRINQPQHF.

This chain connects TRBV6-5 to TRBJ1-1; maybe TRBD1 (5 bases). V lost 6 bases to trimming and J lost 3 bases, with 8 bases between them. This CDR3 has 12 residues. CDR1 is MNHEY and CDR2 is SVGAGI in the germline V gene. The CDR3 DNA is TGTGCCAGCAGGCGGGGACACACTGAAGCTTTCTTT. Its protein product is CASRRGHTEAFF.

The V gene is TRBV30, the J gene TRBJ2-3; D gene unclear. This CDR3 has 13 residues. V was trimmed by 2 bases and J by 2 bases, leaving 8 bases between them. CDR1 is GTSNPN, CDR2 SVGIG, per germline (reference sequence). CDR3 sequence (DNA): TGTGCCTGGAGTAGACTTTCCACAGATACGCAGTATTTT. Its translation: CAWSRLSTDTQYF.

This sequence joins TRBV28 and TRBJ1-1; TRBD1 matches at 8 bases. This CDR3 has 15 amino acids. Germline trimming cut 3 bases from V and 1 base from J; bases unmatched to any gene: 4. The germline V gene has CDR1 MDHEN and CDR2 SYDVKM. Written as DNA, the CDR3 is TGTGCCAGCAGTTTGGGGCAGGGGGCGAACACTGAAGCTTTCTTT. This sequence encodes CASSLGQGANTEAFF.

The CDR3 reads CSVRGGVADYNEQFF. As DNA, the CDR3 is TGCAGCGTTAGGGGCGGAGTAGCGGATTACAATGAGCAGTTCTTC. This sequence joins TRBV29-1 and TRBJ2-1, with a possible D match to TRBD2 (6 bases). The CDR3 length is 15 residues. Germline loops: CDR1 SQVTM, CDR2 ANQGSEA. V lost 5 bases to trimming and J lost 4 bases, with 18 bases between them.